The T cell receptor beta chain described here comes from a study of CD8 T cells in Susac syndrome. TCR beta sequencing was performed on blood CD8+ and CD4+ T cells. Through negative isolation, CD4+ and CD8+ T cells were obtained, while TEMRA cells were enriched using FACS. The authors reverse transcribed roughly 0.5 to 1 ug RNA with random hexamers. A single record per CDR3 protein comes from TCRdb applying MiXCR to the immunoSEQ multiplex PCR reads. This table holds 180,000 or so distinct CDR3 sequences, approximately 94% found once. The CDR3 loop spans 15 amino acids. The germline V and J ends were trimmed by 2 bases and 0 bases, with 8 bases remaining between them. Germline lookup yields CDR1 LNHDA and CDR2 SQIVND (reference sequence). Worth noting for this clonotype: Its target is unknown.

Study results and caveats: The study recognized that the number of individuals in its TCR sequencing and HLA analysis was relatively small.

This clonotype originated in a human donor with multiple sclerosis. The chain couples TRBV19 to TRBJ1-5; no definite D call. The sample comprised CD4+ T cells from PBMCs. CDR3 bases: TGTGCCAGTAGTATAAGGGCGGTTAGCAATCAGCCCCAGCATTTT. Translating gives CASSIRAVSNQPQHF.